This section outlines one T cell receptor (beta chain) sequence together with its context. Its specificity is unknown. Sequencing used immunoSEQ multiplex PCR; TCRdb keeps in-frame clones, though not all of them. Of tens of thousands of clones in the sample, around 90% were seen once. This specimen comes from a study of cytomegalovirus exposure and HLA in healthy donors. Study information: Later analysis reported that the roughly 130 validation repertoires shared the platform of the approximately 670 first-cohort repertoires.

The study's findings and limits: The study designated about 160 TCR beta chains cytomegalovirus-associated. First-cohort TCR clusters tended to co-occur in the 90 to 150 validation repertoires, a later analysis found.

CDR1 MGHRA and CDR2 YSYEKL come from the germline V gene. V was clipped by 5 bases and J by 5 bases, with 21 bases between them. The CDR3 covers 17 residues. Sequencing used PBMCs. V usage is TRBV4-1 and J usage is TRBJ1-4; weak D call: TRBD1 (5 bases). The receptor was isolated from a woman aged 18 to 35 in good health and CMV-seropositive. The CDR3: CASSLERARGRNEKLFF. The CDR3 DNA follows: TGCGCCAGCAGCTTGGAGCGCGCGCGGGGCAGGAATGAAAAACTGTTTTTT.